The clone carrying this T cell receptor (beta chain) was seen at least ten times. The data stem from a study of early T cells in non-severe SARS-CoV-2 infection. TCRdb fed the 5' RACE reads into MiXCR, producing one record per CDR3 protein. The table includes around 80,000 distinct CDR3 sequences, under 15% detected once. The CDR3 spans 14 residues. Germline trimming cut 3 bases from V and 4 bases from J; bases unmatched to any gene: 6. From germline, CDR1 is SQVTM and CDR2 ANQGSEA. V usage is TRBV29-1 and J usage is TRBJ1-2, with 9 bases identical to TRBD1. This TCR was recovered from an adult who was a healthcare worker with PCR-confirmed SARS-CoV-2 infection or an uninfected control (not recorded which). The sample consisted of whole blood. CDR3 DNA: TGCAGCGTTGAGGGACAGGGTACCTTCTATGGCTACACCTTC. Translated, it gives CSVEGQGTFYGYTF. The full variable domain, with the rest looked up from reference TRBV29-1 and TRBJ1-2, is SAVISQKPSRDICQRGTSLTIQCQVDSQVTMMFWYRQQPGQSLTLIATANQGSEATYESGFVIDKFPISRPNLTFSTLTVSNMSPEDSSIYLCSVEGQGTFYGYTFGSGTRLTVV.